Sequencing of this T cell receptor (beta chain) was carried out in a study of circulating tumor DNA in untreated peripheral T-cell lymphoma. Regarding the study as a whole: Baseline tissues yielded approximately 89% and baseline serum roughly 70% tumor-specific clonotype detection.

Turning to this clone: Its antigen is still unknown.

This tumor tissue came from a pretreatment baseline collection. The CDR3 is 15 amino acids. V dropped 3 bases and J dropped 2; count of bases not matched to a gene: 7. Germline CDR1 SQVTM, CDR2 ANQGSEA. Only in-frame clones appear in the TCRdb table, and some are missing; sequencing was by immunoSEQ multiplex PCR. The table has 6,200 or so clones, 50% to 75% seen once; the top ten hold under 60%. The receptor was derived from a human donor with peripheral T-cell lymphoma. The sample comprised tumor tissue. V gene TRBV29-1 combines with J gene TRBJ2-3, with 8 positions matching TRBD1. As DNA, the CDR3 is TGCAGCGTTGATCTGGACAGGGTTTACACAGATACGCAGTATTTT. This codes for CSVDLDRVYTDTQYF.